Below, 30 T cell receptor beta chains from the same sample are listed, as sequenced in a study of T cell repertoires in cytomegalovirus infection. Via MiXCR, TCRdb re-called the reads, giving one row per CDR3 protein. The sample yields roughly 200,000 distinct CDR3 sequences, about a sixth seen once. The sequenced sample was CD8+ T cells from PBMCs. Receptors originate from a human donor in good health (CMV status not recorded). Some clones in this sample may be carry-over from other donors' samples.

This sequence joins TRBV7-9 and TRBJ2-5; no firm D call. Germline loops: CDR1 SEHNR, CDR2 FQNEAQ (reference sequence). The CDR3 is made up of 15 amino acids. V was cut by 5 bases and J by 4 bases, with 17 bases left in between. The CDR3 spells CASSPWAGSRETQYF. The CDR3 nucleotides are TGTGCCAGCAGCCCGTGGGCAGGTTCCCGAGAGACCCAGTACTTC.

The chain employs TRBV12-3 or TRBV12-4 and TRBJ2-5; tentatively, D is TRBD1 (6 bases). The CDR3 consists of 15 residues. With 3 bases removed from V and 5 bases from J, the gap between germline ends came to 16 bases. CDR3 loop: CASSLIWGREETQYF. CDR3 nucleotides: TGTGCCAGCAGTTTGATATGGGGGCGTGAGGAGACCCAGTACTTC.

The genes are TRBV4-3 and TRBJ1-1; 8 bases align to TRBD1. CDR3 length equals 14 residues. V trimming: 3 bases; J trimming: 6 bases; junction bases outside the gene matches: 6. Germline CDR1 and CDR2: LGHNA and YSLEER. CDR3 region: CASSQSRGLSEAFF. DNA of the CDR3: TGCGCCAGCAGCCAGAGCAGGGGGCTTTCTGAAGCTTTCTTT.

The rearrangement joins TRBV6-6 to TRBJ2-2; unclear D gene. Germline lookup yields CDR1 MNHNY and CDR2 SVGAGI (reference sequence). The CDR3 is 16 amino acids. V gave up 2 bases and J gave up 4 bases, with 14 bases separating them. The CDR3 is CASSYGQEGPTGELFF. For the CDR3, the DNA is TGTGCCAGCAGTTACGGGCAGGAAGGGCCCACCGGGGAGCTGTTTTTT.

This clonotype was found a few times. The chain has TRBV7-6 and TRBJ2-5; 8 bases fit TRBD2. This CDR3 is built from 15 residues. V shed 6 bases and J 5 bases; nucleotides not matched to a gene: 11. Germline CDR1 is SGHVS and CDR2 is FNYEAQ. The DNA for the CDR3 is TGTGCCAGCAGTTTTATCCGGGGGGGCCGTGAGACCCAGTACTTC. Encoded protein: CASSFIRGGRETQYF.

The chain joins TRBV11-2 to TRBJ2-5, with D unclear. This CDR3 has 14 residues. Trimming removed 0 bases from V and 1 base from J, with 6 bases in between. The germline V gene has CDR1 SGHAT and CDR2 FQNNGV. CDR3 sequence reads: CASSLEGFQETQYF. CDR3 sequence (DNA): TGTGCCAGCAGCTTAGAAGGCTTCCAAGAGACCCAGTACTTC.

The rearrangement joins TRBV20-1 to TRBJ2-1; tentative D call: TRBD2 (6 bases). The V gene's germline CDR1 is DFQATT and CDR2 SNEGSKA (reference sequence). The V end was cut by 1 base, the J end by 3 bases, with 10 bases between. The CDR3 spans 14 residues. CDR3 residues: CSARVAADYNEQFF. DNA for the CDR3: TGCAGTGCTAGAGTAGCGGCGGACTACAATGAGCAGTTCTTC.

This clonotype was observed a handful of times. CDR3 DNA: TGTGCCAGCAGCCCTCGGCTCTCAGGGGGGATAGCCAAAAACATTCAGTACTTC. Its protein product is CASSPRLSGGIAKNIQYF. V is TRBV7-9 and J is TRBJ2-4, with a tentative D call TRBD1 (7 bases). Germline CDR1 is SEHNR and CDR2 is FQNEAQ (reference sequence). This CDR3 is built from 18 residues. Trimming shortened V by 5 bases and J by 0 bases, and 20 bases separated the two germline ends.

V gene TRBV2 combines with J gene TRBJ2-1; 10 nucleotides line up with TRBD2. With 3 bases clipped from V and 4 bases from J, the junction kept 6 bases outside the gene matches. Germline-derived CDR1 and CDR2 are SNHLY and FYNNEI. The CDR3 is made up of 16 amino acids. The CDR3 DNA sequence: TGTGCCAGCAGTGAGTCTAGCGGGGGATGGTACAATGAGCAGTTCTTC. Its protein is CASSESSGGWYNEQFF.

This clonotype showed up just a few times. The chain uses TRBV7-9 and TRBJ2-3; no firm D call. The V and J ends lost 5 bases and 3 bases respectively, with 9 bases between them. The CDR3 runs to 13 residues. Germline CDR1 SEHNR, CDR2 FQNEAQ (reference sequence). The CDR3 reads CASSAELTDTQYF. The CDR3 DNA reads TGTGCCAGCAGCGCCGAGTTAACAGATACGCAGTATTTT.

This clonotype was seen a few times. The chain uses TRBV6-2 or TRBV6-3 and TRBJ1-1, with 8 bases lining up with TRBD1. Germline V gene lookup returns CDR1 MNHEY and CDR2 SVGEGT. This CDR3 has 15 residues. V shed 0 bases, J shed 7 bases, and the junction held 7 bases outside the gene matches. The CDR3 nucleotides read TGTGCCAGCAGTTACTCGCGGACAGGGTTCATTGAAGCTTTCTTT. As protein: CASSYSRTGFIEAFF.

This clonotype was counted a few times. This chain connects TRBV4-1 to TRBJ2-7; D possibly uses TRBD1 or TRBD2 (5 bases each). This CDR3 is 14 amino acids long. V shed 2 bases and J shed 2 bases, with 10 bases lying between them. CDR1 MGHRA and CDR2 YSYEKL come from the germline V gene. CDR3 sequence (DNA): TGCGCCAGCAGCCAATTACCGGGGCCCTACGAGCAGTACTTC. Encoded protein: CASSQLPGPYEQYF.

The chain recombines TRBV4-1 with TRBJ1-6; TRBD1 aligns across 8 bases. The CDR3 contains 15 residues. The germline gives CDR1 MGHRA, CDR2 YSYEKL. Trimming removed 3 bases from V and 8 bases from J; junction bases left unmatched: 6. The CDR3 sequence: CASSQGDRGDSPLHF. CDR3 nucleotide sequence: TGCGCCAGCAGCCAGGGAGACAGGGGTGATTCACCCCTCCACTTT.

This chain links TRBV14 with TRBJ1-1, with D unresolved. Trimming shortened V by 0 bases and J by 0 bases, and 14 bases separated the two germline ends. CDR1 and CDR2 from the germline V gene are SGHDN and FVKESK. The CDR3 is made up of 17 amino acids. The CDR3 bases are TGTGCCAGCAGCCAAGATCTGGGCAAACTCATGAACACTGAAGCTTTCTTT. Protein sequence: CASSQDLGKLMNTEAFF.

This clonotype was seen many times. The chain has TRBV7-2 and TRBJ1-5; weak D call: TRBD1 (5 bases). The CDR3 totals 15 residues. Looked up from germline, CDR1 is SGHTA and CDR2 is FQGNSA. The V end was cut by 6 bases, the J end by 2 bases, with 14 bases between. CDR3 coding DNA: TGTGCCAGCAGTTCGGAAGGGGTGGGCAATCAGCCCCAGCATTTT. Amino acid sequence: CASSSEGVGNQPQHF.

This clonotype was detected a few times. This chain links TRBV28 with TRBJ1-4; no firm D call. This CDR3 has 14 amino acids. Trimming shortened V by 2 bases and J by 8 bases, and 12 bases separated the two germline ends. Germline lookup yields CDR1 MDHEN and CDR2 SYDVKM. In nucleotides, the CDR3 is TGTGCCAGCAGTTTAGCAGGCTTTTGGGAAAAACTGTTTTTT. Amino acid sequence: CASSLAGFWEKLFF.

This clonotype was found many times. This sequence joins TRBV7-2 and TRBJ2-2; D is unclear. The CDR3 runs to 13 residues. Deletions cut 4 bases from V and 3 bases from J, with 6 bases between. Germline CDR1 reads SGHTA; CDR2 reads FQGNSA. CDR3 region: CASSYTYTGELFF. CDR3 DNA: TGTGCCAGCAGCTACACTTACACCGGGGAGCTGTTTTTT.

There are a few counts of this clonotype. This chain joins TRBV28 and TRBJ1-5; TRBD1 matches at 9 bases. This CDR3 is built from 14 residues. Germline-derived CDR1 and CDR2 are MDHEN and SYDVKM. V lost 7 bases to trimming and J lost 7 bases; unmatched junction nucleotides: 8. This chain's CDR3 is CASNQDRGGQPQHF. The DNA of the CDR3 is TGTGCCAGCAATCAGGACAGGGGTGGGCAGCCCCAGCATTTT. Combining the CDR3 with reference TRBV28 and TRBJ1-5 gives the whole variable domain DVKVTQSSRYLVKRTGEKVFLECVQDMDHENMFWYRQDPGLGLRLIYFSYDVKMKEKGDIPEGYSVSREKKERFSLILESASTNQTSMYLCASNQDRGGQPQHFGDGTRLSIL.

The chain couples TRBV28 to TRBJ2-5; 8 bases are a match to TRBD1. V lost 6 bases, J lost 2 bases, and 8 bases stayed unmatched. The length of the CDR3 is 15 residues. Germline CDR1 and CDR2: MDHEN and SYDVKM. CDR3 coding DNA: TGTGCCAGCAGCATCTATTGGGACAGGCAAGAGACCCAGTACTTC. Encoded protein: CASSIYWDRQETQYF.

V is TRBV7-2 and J is TRBJ2-7; D ambiguous. V lost 2 bases and J lost 2, with 7 bases in between. CDR1 is SGHTA and CDR2 is FQGNSA in the germline V gene. The CDR3 has 13 residues. CDR3 amino acids: CASSLTVPYEQYF. CDR3 bases: TGTGCCAGCAGCTTAACAGTCCCCTACGAGCAGTACTTC.

In this sample, this clonotype turned up a few times. The chain is built from TRBV6-1 and TRBJ1-2; 8 bases line up with TRBD1. Germline assignment: CDR1 MNHNS and CDR2 SASEGT. With V trimmed by 7 bases and J by 4 bases, 11 bases remained unmatched. CDR3 length: 15 amino acids. CDR3 in amino acids: CASTSISGGAYGYTF. The CDR3 coding sequence is TGTGCCAGCACTTCAATCTCAGGGGGCGCCTATGGCTACACCTTC.

The V gene is TRBV13, the J gene TRBJ2-1; D gene unclear. The CDR3 loop spans 13 amino acids. V shed 1 base and J shed 1 base, with 2 bases lying between them. Germline values: CDR1 PRHDT, CDR2 FYEKMQ (reference sequence). The CDR3 loop is CASSLESYNEQFF. The CDR3 nucleotides read TGTGCCAGCAGCTTAGAATCCTACAATGAGCAGTTCTTC.

DNA for the CDR3: TGTGCCAGCAGTTTAGAGGGACCCCTGTCTAATGAAAAACTGTTTTTT. Its protein is CASSLEGPLSNEKLFF. The chain is built from TRBV27 and TRBJ1-4, with a possible D match to TRBD1 (5 bases). Germline V CDR1 and CDR2: MNHEY, SMNVEV (reference sequence). CDR3 size: 16 residues. V shed 2 bases and J shed 3 bases, with 13 bases lying between them.

The chain recombines TRBV11-2 with TRBJ2-7, with D possibly being TRBD1 (5 bases). The CDR3 totals 16 residues. Germline V lookup: CDR1 SGHAT, CDR2 FQNNGV. Trimming cost V 5 bases and J 4 bases, with 21 bases left between them. Here the CDR3 DNA reads TGTGCCAGCAGCCCAGACCAGGGAATTACTCTTTACGAGCAGTACTTC. Protein sequence: CASSPDQGITLYEQYF.

This clonotype has ten or more counts. The chain has TRBV7-2 and TRBJ1-2; the D is unclear. Germline V gene sequence: CDR1 SGHTA, CDR2 FQGNSA. The CDR3 length is 12 residues. V lost 5 bases to trimming and J lost 4 bases, with 8 bases between them. DNA for the CDR3: TGTGCCAGCAGCCAAAGGAGCTATGGCTACACCTTC. Translation gives CASSQRSYGYTF.

The gene calls are TRBV29-1 and TRBJ2-1, with TRBD2 as a possible D gene (6 bases). The CDR3 length is 13 residues. Trimming left V 4 bases short and J 4 bases short, with 11 bases between. The V gene's germline CDR1 is SQVTM and CDR2 ANQGSEA. This chain's CDR3 is CSVGAGGYNEQFF. Written as DNA, the CDR3 is TGCAGCGTTGGAGCCGGAGGGTACAATGAGCAGTTCTTC.

DNA of the CDR3: TGCAGCGCGAACTCCGGGACTCAAACAGACAATGAGCAGTTCTTC. Its translation: CSANSGTQTDNEQFF. The gene calls are TRBV29-1 and TRBJ2-1; D possibly corresponds to TRBD2 (6 bases). The CDR3 loop spans 15 amino acids. V was pared by 7 bases and J by 5 bases, with 21 bases between. The germline V gene has CDR1 SQVTM and CDR2 ANQGSEA.

This clonotype was detected only a few times. The CDR3 region has the DNA TGTGCCAGCAGCTTAAGTTTCCCCGATGGGGAGACAGTCGGGTCGAACACCATATATTTT. Protein: CASSLSFPDGETVGSNTIYF. V and J are TRBV7-8 and TRBJ1-3; possibly TRBD1 for D (5 bases). This CDR3 has 20 amino acids. CDR1 and CDR2 (germline): SGHVS, FQNEAQ. The V and J ends lost 2 bases and 7 bases respectively, with 30 bases between them.

This clonotype was seen a few times. J is TRBJ1-3 and V is TRBV7-2; TRBD1 might be the D (6 bases). Trimming shortened V by 4 bases and J by 0 bases, and 13 bases separated the two germline ends. The CDR3 has 16 amino acids. CDR1 is SGHTA and CDR2 is FQGNSA in the germline V gene. The CDR3, as DNA: TGTGCCAGCAGCTCCCGGGACACCTCCTCTGGAAACACCATATATTTT. Its protein product is CASSSRDTSSGNTIYF.

The chain has TRBV7-6 and TRBJ2-1; possibly TRBD1 or TRBD2 for D (6 bases each). Looked up from germline, CDR1 is SGHVS and CDR2 is FNYEAQ. The V and J ends lost 5 bases and 10 bases respectively, with 24 bases between them. This CDR3 contains 16 residues. The CDR3 sequence is CASSRSLTGSLAEQFF. CDR3 nucleotide sequence: TGTGCCAGCAGCAGAAGCCTGACAGGTTCCCTAGCGGAGCAGTTCTTC.